These 12 T cell receptor beta chains originate from one sample sequenced in a study of blood T cell repertoires in COVID-19. The data were produced by immunoSEQ multiplex PCR, yet TCRdb's version contains in-frame clones alone and is incomplete. The profile covers tens of thousands of clones, with approximately 88% appearing a single time and around 3% taken by the ten largest. The sequenced material came from peripheral blood. These receptor sequences come from a man aged 50-59 years with active COVID-19.

The chain recombines TRBV19 with TRBJ1-2, with D tentatively TRBD1 (6 bases). The CDR3 has 13 amino acids. Per the germline V gene, CDR1 is LNHDA and CDR2 is SQIVND (reference sequence). Deletions cut 5 bases from V and 2 bases from J, with 9 bases between. The CDR3 coding sequence is TGTGCCAGTAGTCCAGACAGGAACTATGGCTACACCTTC. This sequence encodes CASSPDRNYGYTF.

The V gene is TRBV6-5, the J gene TRBJ2-7; D gene unclear. Trimming shortened V by 8 bases and J by 2 bases, and 16 bases separated the two germline ends. This CDR3 contains 14 residues. From germline, CDR1 is MNHEY and CDR2 SVGAGI. CDR3 DNA sequence: TGTGCCAGCGCCGTCCGCAGACAACCCTACGAGCAGTACTTC. Translating gives CASAVRRQPYEQYF.

The chain is built from TRBV7-3 and TRBJ2-1; 7 nucleotides agree with TRBD2. V gave up 5 bases and J gave up 8 bases; unmatched junction bases: 9. From germline, CDR1 is SGHTA and CDR2 FQGTGA. CDR3 size: 14 residues. CDR3 DNA: TGTGCCAGCAGCCTCACGGGAGGAACGGATGAGCAGTTCTTC. Its protein product is CASSLTGGTDEQFF.

DNA for the CDR3: TGTGCCAGCAGCGTAGCCTGGACGGGGGGCTACACCTTC. The encoded protein is CASSVAWTGGYTF. The V and J genes are TRBV9 and TRBJ1-2, with D hard to call. With 0 bases removed from V and 8 bases from J, the gap between germline ends came to 11 bases. The CDR3 loop spans 13 amino acids. The germline gives CDR1 SGDLS, CDR2 YYNGEE.

J is TRBJ1-3 and V is TRBV3-1 (or the pseudogene TRBV3-2); D gene unclear. V shed 4 bases and J shed 2 bases, with 6 bases lying between them. Germline V gene data show CDR1 as LGHDT and CDR2 as YNNKEL (reference sequence). The CDR3 has 13 amino acids. CDR3 protein: CASSPLPGNTIYF. The DNA of the CDR3 is TGTGCCAGCAGCCCTCTCCCTGGAAACACCATATATTTT.

The gene calls are TRBV20-1 and TRBJ2-5; 13 positions match TRBD2. This CDR3 is 16 amino acids long. The trim removed 3 bases at V and 2 bases at J, leaving 6 bases unmatched. Per the germline V gene, CDR1 is DFQATT and CDR2 is SNEGSKA (reference sequence). In nucleotides, the CDR3 is TGCAGTGCTAGTGGACTAGCGGGGGAGACACAAGAGACCCAGTACTTC. This codes for CSASGLAGETQETQYF.

The chain couples TRBV27 to TRBJ2-3; 11 bases line up with TRBD2. V lost 0 bases to trimming and J lost 6 bases; unmatched junction nucleotides: 8. This CDR3 contains 17 residues. Germline values: CDR1 MNHEY, CDR2 SMNVEV (reference sequence). CDR3 DNA: TGTGCCAGCAGTTTATCCTATCCTAGCGGGAGGATCGATACGCAGTATTTT. Translated: CASSLSYPSGRIDTQYF.

The gene calls are TRBV27 and TRBJ2-2; D is ambiguous. CDR1 and CDR2 from the germline V gene are MNHEY and SMNVEV (reference sequence). CDR3 size: 13 residues. Trimming removed 3 bases at V and 6 bases at J, with 8 bases between. Written as DNA, the CDR3 is TGTGCCAGCAGTTTTAGTGGAGCCGGGGAGCTGTTTTTT. Its translation is CASSFSGAGELFF.

Written as DNA, the CDR3 is TGTGCCACCAGTGACCCTCGGACAGGGGCCCGTTACGAGCAGTACTTC. Protein product: CATSDPRTGARYEQYF. The chain is built from TRBV24-1 and TRBJ2-7, with 9 nucleotides matching TRBD1. This CDR3 region has 16 residues. V lost 4 bases, J lost 4 bases, and 10 bases stayed unmatched. CDR1 KGHDR and CDR2 SFDVKD come from the germline V gene.

The chain recombines TRBV19 with TRBJ1-5, with 8 bases matching TRBD1. This CDR3 comprises 16 residues. V was pared by 1 base and J by 6 bases, with 8 bases of the junction left unmatched. The germline V gene has CDR1 LNHDA and CDR2 SQIVND (reference sequence). The CDR3: CASSIGTGSRGQPQHF. As DNA, the CDR3 is TGTGCCAGTAGTATAGGGACAGGGAGTAGGGGTCAGCCCCAGCATTTT.

The chain is built from TRBV15 and TRBJ1-1; maybe TRBD1 (6 bases). The CDR3 length is 15 residues. Between the trimmed V and J ends, which lost 0 bases and 0 bases, there was a span of 8 bases. CDR1 and CDR2 from the germline V gene are LNHNV and YYDKDF (reference sequence). DNA for the CDR3: TGTGCCACCAGCAGAGAGGGGGCTCTGAACACTGAAGCTTTCTTT. It specifies CATSREGALNTEAFF. Using reference TRBV15 and TRBJ1-1 for the parts outside the CDR3, the full variable domain is DAMVIQNPRYQVTQFGKPVTLSCSQTLNHNVMYWYQQKSSQAPKLLFHYYDKDFNNEADTPDNFQSRRPNTSFCFLDIRSPGLGDTAMYLCATSREGALNTEAFFGQGTRLTVV.

The chain couples TRBV14 to TRBJ2-3; D may be TRBD1 (6 bases). Per the germline V gene, CDR1 is SGHDN and CDR2 is FVKESK. CDR3 length: 17 amino acids. Trimming took 0 bases from V and 4 from J, leaving 17 bases between them. CDR3 DNA: TGTGCCAGCAGCCAAGAACCGGGCAGTGGGGGCGCAGATACGCAGTATTTT. The encoded protein is CASSQEPGSGGADTQYF.